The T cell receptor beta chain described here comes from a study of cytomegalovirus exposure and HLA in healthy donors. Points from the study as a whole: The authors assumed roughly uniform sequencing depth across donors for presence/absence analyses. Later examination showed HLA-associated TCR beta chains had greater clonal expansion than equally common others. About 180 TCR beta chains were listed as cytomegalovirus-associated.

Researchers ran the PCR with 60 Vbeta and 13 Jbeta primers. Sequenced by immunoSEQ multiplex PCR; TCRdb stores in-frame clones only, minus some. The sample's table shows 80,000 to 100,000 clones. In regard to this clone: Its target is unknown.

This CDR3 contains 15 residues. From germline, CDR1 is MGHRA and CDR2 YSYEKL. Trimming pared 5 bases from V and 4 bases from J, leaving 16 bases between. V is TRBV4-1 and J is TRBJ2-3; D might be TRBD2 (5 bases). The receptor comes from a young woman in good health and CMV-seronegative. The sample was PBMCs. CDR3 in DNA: TGCGCCAGCAGCTTCACCGGACTGTCGGCAGATACGCAGTATTTT. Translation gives CASSFTGLSADTQYF.